The source of this T cell receptor (beta chain) is a study of breast tumors, draining lymph nodes, adjacent tissues. In this sample, this clonotype turned up many times. Its specificity is unknown. Axillary draining lymph nodes of breast cancer patients supplied the node samples. Study findings and constraints: Tumors had less TCR diversity than lymph nodes, more than nontumor tissue. Findings are consistent with lymph node origin and intratumoral expansion of most tumor T cells. Compared with basal-like, luminal-like tumors shared significantly more repertoire with nontumor tissue. That most tumor T cells come from lymph nodes remained unproven.

TCRdb redid the calling of the multiplex PCR reads with MiXCR, one entry per CDR3 protein. There are some 150,000 distinct CDR3 sequences in the sample; 30% to 35% occur only once, and around 3.5% lies in the top ten. CDR3 size: 12 residues. In germline, CDR1 is MDHEN, CDR2 SYDVKM. V was shortened by 6 bases and J by 5 bases, with 10 bases between the two germline ends. The sequencing sample was made of axillary lymph node tissue. The source is a female donor with breast cancer. Some clones in this sample may be carry-over from other donors' samples. The chain is built from TRBV28 and TRBJ1-2; D is perhaps TRBD1 (5 bases). The DNA for the CDR3 is TGTGCCAGCAGCTTAGAGGGGTATGGCTACACCTTC. Translation: CASSLEGYGYTF.